This TCR beta chain stems from a study of T cell responses to AZD1222 COVID-19 vaccine. Study in general: Pooling of second doses given at about 4 or about 12 weeks was done.

TCRdb's copy holds only in-frame clones and misses some; the assay was immunoSEQ multiplex PCR. The top ten clones hold 0.64% of a sample with around 160,000 clones, 94% of them seen once. The length of the CDR3 is 15 residues. Germline V gene sequence: CDR1 MDHEN, CDR2 SYDVKM. Trimming shortened V by 2 bases and J by 3 bases, and 14 bases separated the two germline ends. The sequence was obtained from an adult in good health. This specimen was peripheral blood, taken on day 0 of AZD1222 vaccination. V is TRBV28 and J is TRBJ2-7, with D uncertain. CDR3 sequence (DNA): TGTGCCAGCAGTTTACGCCCCCTGGGTCGCTACGAGCAGTACTTC. It encodes CASSLRPLGRYEQYF.